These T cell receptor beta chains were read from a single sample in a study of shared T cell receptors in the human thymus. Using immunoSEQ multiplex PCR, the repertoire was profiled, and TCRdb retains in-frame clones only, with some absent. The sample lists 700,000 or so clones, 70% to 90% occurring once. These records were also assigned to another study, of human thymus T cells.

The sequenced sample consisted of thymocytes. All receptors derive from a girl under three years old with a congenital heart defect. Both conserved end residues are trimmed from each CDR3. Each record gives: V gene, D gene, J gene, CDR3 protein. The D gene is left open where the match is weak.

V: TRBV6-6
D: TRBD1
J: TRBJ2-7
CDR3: ASSPGTGRTYEQY

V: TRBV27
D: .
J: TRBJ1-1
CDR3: ASSFFVNTEAF

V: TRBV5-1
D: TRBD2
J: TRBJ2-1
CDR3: ASSRPSGLANNEQF

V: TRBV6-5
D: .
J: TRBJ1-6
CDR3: ASSGQLLGGPLH

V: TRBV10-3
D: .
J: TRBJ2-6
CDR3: AVRGGSGANVLT

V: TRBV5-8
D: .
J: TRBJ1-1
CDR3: ASSLEGEANTEAF

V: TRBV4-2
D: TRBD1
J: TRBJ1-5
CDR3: ASSTQDGQGRQPQH

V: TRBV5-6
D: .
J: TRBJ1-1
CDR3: ASSFGANTEAF

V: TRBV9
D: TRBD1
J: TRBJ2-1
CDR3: ASSGGQLNEQF

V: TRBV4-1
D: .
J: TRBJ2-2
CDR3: ASSHVPGSGELF

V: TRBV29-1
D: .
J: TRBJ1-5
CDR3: GVILTAPNQPQH

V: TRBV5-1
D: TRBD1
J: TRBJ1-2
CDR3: ASSLERDRGAYGYT

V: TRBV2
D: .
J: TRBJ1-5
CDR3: ASSERYSNQPQH

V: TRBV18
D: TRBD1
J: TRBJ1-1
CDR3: ASSPRATGLRTEAF

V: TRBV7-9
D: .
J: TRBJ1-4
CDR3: ASSLAPGVLREKLF

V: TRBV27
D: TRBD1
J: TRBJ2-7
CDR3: ASRLGQEPSYEQY

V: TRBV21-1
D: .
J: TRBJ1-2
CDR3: ASSKRLNWTGEYGYT

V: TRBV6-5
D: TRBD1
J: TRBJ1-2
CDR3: ASSFRDRRLYGYT

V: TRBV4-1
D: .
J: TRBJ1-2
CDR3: ASSQDWGEVYGYT

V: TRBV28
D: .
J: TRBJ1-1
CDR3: ASSPNLGVGTEAF

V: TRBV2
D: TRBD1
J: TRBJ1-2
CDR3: ASSEWGQGSVEAYGYT

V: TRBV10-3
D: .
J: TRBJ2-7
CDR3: AISTGSYEQY

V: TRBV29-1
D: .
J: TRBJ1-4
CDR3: SVADSVTQYEKLF

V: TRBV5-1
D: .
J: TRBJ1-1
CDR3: ASSLTLPGSAEAF

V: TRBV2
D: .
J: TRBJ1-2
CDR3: ASSESREAAVLRRPYGYT

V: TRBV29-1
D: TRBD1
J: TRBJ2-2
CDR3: SVGWDRGTSRELF

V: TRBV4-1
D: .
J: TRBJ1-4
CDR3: ASSPRRVGTNEKLF

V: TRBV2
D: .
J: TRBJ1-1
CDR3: ASSGGRAGVEAF

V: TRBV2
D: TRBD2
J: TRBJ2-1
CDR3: ASAGLAGGLRSSYNEQF

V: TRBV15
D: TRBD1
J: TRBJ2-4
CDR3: ATSRSIDRGNIQY

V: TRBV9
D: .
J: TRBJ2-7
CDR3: ASSVRTAPHYEQY

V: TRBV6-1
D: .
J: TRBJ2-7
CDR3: ASSELRPGATYEQY

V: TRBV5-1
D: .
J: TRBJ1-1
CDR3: ASSLGQGLDTEAF

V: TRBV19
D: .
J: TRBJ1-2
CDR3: ASSIVGGVYGYT

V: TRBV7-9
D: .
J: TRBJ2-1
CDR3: ASSPSWYGNEQF

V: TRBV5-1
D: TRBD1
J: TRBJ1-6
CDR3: ASSLEGQGNSPLH

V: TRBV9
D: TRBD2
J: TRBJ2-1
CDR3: ASSGLAGESSYNEQF

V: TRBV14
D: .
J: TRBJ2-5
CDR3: ASSHTRGIETQY

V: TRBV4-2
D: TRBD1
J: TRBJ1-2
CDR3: ASRTGNGYT

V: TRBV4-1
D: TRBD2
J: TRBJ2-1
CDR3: ASSHLLAGAKPYNEQF

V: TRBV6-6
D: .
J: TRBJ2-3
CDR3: ASSYPVRGGPDTQY

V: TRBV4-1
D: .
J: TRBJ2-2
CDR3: ASSLSGPSTGELF

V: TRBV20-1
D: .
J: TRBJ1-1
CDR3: SARHLAACF

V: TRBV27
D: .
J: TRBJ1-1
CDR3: ASSLYREGDTEAF